A selection of T cell receptor beta chains follows, all from one sample in a study of identical twins. TCRdb re-called the 5' RACE reads with MiXCR, one entry per CDR3 protein. The table shows around 1.7 million distinct CDR3 sequences, with about 30% occurring only once. Sequencing used cord blood. These receptors all stem from a newborn girl in good health. Both conserved end residues are part of each CDR3. A D gene is named only where the DNA matches it firmly. The size field is filled for only some rows; it gives once, few, many or a size class.

>16|TRBJ1-5|-|TRBV20-1|-
TGCAGTGCGATGAGGTCCGGGACAAGATTAAATCAGCCCCAGCATTTT
CSAMRSGTRLNQPQHF
>16|TRBJ2-3|-|TRBV7-2|few
TGTGCCAGCAGCTTAGGAGGGGACCGAGGGACAGATACGCAGTATTTT
CASSLGGDRGTDTQYF
>15|TRBJ1-3|-|TRBV7-2|-
TGTGCCAGCAGCTTAAGTCCGGGGCCTGGAAACACCATATATTTT
CASSLSPGPGNTIYF
>16|TRBJ2-5|-|TRBV20-1|many
TGCAGTGCTAGAGGCCCGGAGGACAAGAAAAAAGAGACCCAGTACTTC
CSARGPEDKKKETQYF
>13|TRBJ2-3|-|TRBV7-2|many
TGTGCCAGCAGCTTAGTCGGTGCAGATACGCAGTATTTT
CASSLVGADTQYF
>14|TRBJ2-5|TRBD2|TRBV3-1|few
TGTGCCAGCAGCCGTCTAGCGGGGGATGAGACCCAGTACTTC
CASSRLAGDETQYF
>15|TRBJ2-5|-|TRBV5-1|-
TGCGCCAGCAGCTTAGGCAATGGGAACTACAATGAGCAGTACTTC
CASSLGNGNYNEQYF
>17|TRBJ2-3|TRBD2|TRBV20-1|-
TGCAGTGCTAGGCGCCCAGCGGGGTGGAAGAACACAGATACGCAGTATTTT
CSARRPAGWKNTDTQYF
>14|TRBJ2-7|-|TRBV20-1|-
TGCAGTGCCCCCCTAGCGCGCAACCCCTACGAGCAGTACTTC
CSAPLARNPYEQYF
>15|TRBJ2-3|-|TRBV29-1|many
TGCAGCGTTGGATATTACAGGGTCAACACAGATACGCAGTATTTT
CSVGYYRVNTDTQYF
>15|TRBJ1-2|TRBD1|TRBV10-3|-
TGTGCCATCAGTGAATGGGACAGGGGCCTATATGGCTACACCTTC
CAISEWDRGLYGYTF
>13|TRBJ2-6|TRBD1|TRBV12-3/TRBV12-4|few
TGTGCCAGCAGTACCTACACAGGGGAGGTCCTGACTTTC
CASSTYTGEVLTF
>16|TRBJ2-1|TRBD2|TRBV28|-
TGTGCCAGCAGCAGCATTCCCTCCGGACTAGTAGATGAGCAGTTCTTC
CASSSIPSGLVDEQFF
>17|TRBJ2-3|TRBD1|TRBV6-6|-
TGTGCCAGCATTCCCCTGATTGGACAGGGAGGCACAGATACGCAGTATTTT
CASIPLIGQGGTDTQYF
>14|TRBJ1-4|TRBD1|TRBV20-1|-
TGCAGTGCTATAAAAGGACAGGGCCGTGAAAAACTGTTTTTT
CSAIKGQGREKLFF
>15|TRBJ1-6|-|TRBV9|few
TGTGCCAGCAGCGTAGCGGGAAACTATAATTCACCCCTCCACTTT
CASSVAGNYNSPLHF
>14|TRBJ1-2|TRBD1|TRBV2|-
TGTGCCAGCAGTGGGACAGGGATTAACTATGGCTACACCTTC
CASSGTGINYGYTF
>15|TRBJ1-4|-|TRBV7-6|-
TGTGCCAGCAGCTTTTCGGGGCGCAGTAATGAAAAACTGTTTTTT
CASSFSGRSNEKLFF
>14|TRBJ2-1|-|TRBV28|many
TGTGCCAGCAGTTTTCCTGGAGGGTACAATGAGCAGTTCTTC
CASSFPGGYNEQFF
>16|TRBJ2-1|TRBD2|TRBV7-3|-
TGTGCCAGCAGCCCTAGACTAGCGGGAGATAGCAATGAGCAGTTCTTC
CASSPRLAGDSNEQFF
>17|TRBJ2-1|TRBD2|TRBV7-6|-
TGTGCCAGCAGCTTACCCTTAGCGGGAGGGGGGTACAATGAGCAGTTCTTC
CASSLPLAGGGYNEQFF
>13|TRBJ2-3|-|TRBV20-1|many
TGCAGTGCTAGAGCGGGGGCGACAGATACGCAGTATTTT
CSARAGATDTQYF
>17|TRBJ2-4|TRBD2|TRBV6-1|few
TGTGCCAGCAGCCAAACCGGACTAGCGAGAGCCAAAAACATTCAGTACTTC
CASSQTGLARAKNIQYF
>14|TRBJ1-1|-|TRBV27|-
TGTGCCAGCAGTTTTCAGGGGCAGAACACTGAAGCTTTCTTT
CASSFQGQNTEAFF
>14|TRBJ2-5|-|TRBV10-3|few
TGTGCCATCAGCCACACCCAGCAGGGGGAGACCCAGTACTTC
CAISHTQQGETQYF
>17|TRBJ1-1|TRBD1|TRBV12-3/TRBV12-4|-
TGTGCCAGCAGTTTCGGGGACAGGGGTTTCATGAACACTGAAGCTTTCTTT
CASSFGDRGFMNTEAFF
>13|TRBJ2-3|TRBD1|TRBV2|-
TGTGCCACCGTTGGGACAGAGGCAGATACGCAGTATTTT
CATVGTEADTQYF
>17|TRBJ2-5|TRBD2|TRBV10-2|-
TGCGCCAGCAGTAGGAAATCCGGGACTAGCGTTTACAATGAGCAGTACTTC
CASSRKSGTSVYNEQYF
>12|TRBJ1-2|-|TRBV5-1|few
TGCGCCAGCAGTCCGGCCTTCTATGGCTACACCTTC
CASSPAFYGYTF
>14|TRBJ2-7|-|TRBV12-3/TRBV12-4|-
TGTGCCAGCAGCCTCACGGGGGATTTAAGCGAGCAGTACTTC
CASSLTGDLSEQYF
>15|TRBJ2-6|-|TRBV20-1|-
TGCAGTGCTAGAAAGTCCAGCGCTGGGGCCAACGTCCTGACTTTC
CSARKSSAGANVLTF
>14|TRBJ2-5|-|TRBV9|few
TGTGCCAGCAGCGTAGCGGGAGTTGGGGAGACCCAGTACTTC
CASSVAGVGETQYF